This passage covers 18 T cell receptor beta chains from one sample sequenced in a study of cytomegalovirus exposure and HLA in healthy donors. 60 Vbeta and 13 Jbeta primers were used in PCR. TCRdb's table, derived via immunoSEQ multiplex PCR, lists solely in-frame clones and lacks some. Counted here are 170,000 or so clones, roughly 78% occurring once; the ten biggest clones make up roughly 0.76%. Sequencing was performed on PBMCs. Source of these receptors: a woman in her 40s in good health and CMV-seronegative.

V and J are TRBV27 and TRBJ2-7, with TRBD1 as a possible D gene (5 bases). CDR3 size: 15 residues. The germline V gene has CDR1 MNHEY and CDR2 SMNVEV (reference sequence). Trimming pared 5 bases from V and 1 base from J, leaving 15 bases between. The DNA of the CDR3 is TGTGCCAGCAGTCCCTGGGCAGGGTCTTCCTACGAGCAGTACTTC. Translating it yields CASSPWAGSSYEQYF.

J is TRBJ2-5 and V is TRBV29-1; no clear D. The CDR3 has 13 residues. Germline V gives CDR1 SQVTM, CDR2 ANQGSEA. Trimming pared 4 bases from V and 0 bases from J, leaving 9 bases between. This CDR3 reads CSVVVVDQETQYF. For the CDR3, the DNA is TGCAGCGTTGTGGTGGTAGACCAAGAGACCCAGTACTTC. Filled out from reference TRBV29-1 and TRBJ2-5, the complete variable domain reads SAVISQKPSRDICQRGTSLTIQCQVDSQVTMMFWYRQQPGQSLTLIATANQGSEATYESGFVIDKFPISRPNLTFSTLTVSNMSPEDSSIYLCSVVVVDQETQYFGPGTRLLVL.

The chain joins TRBV4-1 to TRBJ2-3, with D uncertain. CDR1 and CDR2 from the germline V gene are MGHRA and YSYEKL. The CDR3 runs 17 residues. Trimming stripped 4 bases from V and 1 base from J, with 18 bases between. The chain's CDR3 is CASSLSESSWGTDTQYF. In DNA form, the CDR3 reads TGCGCCAGCAGCCTAAGCGAGTCGTCGTGGGGCACAGATACGCAGTATTTT.

The chain joins TRBV6-6 to TRBJ2-7, with unresolved D. Germline lookup yields CDR1 MNHNY and CDR2 SVGAGI (reference sequence). V was cut by 8 bases and J by 1 base, with 9 bases left in between. The CDR3 covers 12 residues. The CDR3 sequence: CASSEQSYEQYF. CDR3 DNA sequence: TGTGCCAGCTCCGAACAGTCCTACGAGCAGTACTTC.

V usage is TRBV18 and J usage is TRBJ1-1; 7 nucleotides agree with TRBD1. The V gene end was trimmed by 1 base and the J gene end by 5 bases; junction bases not matched to a gene: 4. CDR1 and CDR2 (germline): KGHSH, LQKENI. There are 14 residues in the CDR3. In DNA form, the CDR3 reads TGTGCCAGCTCACCACAACAGGGGTGGACTGAAGCTTTCTTT. Its translation is CASSPQQGWTEAFF. The full variable domain, completed using reference TRBV18 and TRBJ1-1, is NAGVMQNPRHLVRRRGQEARLRCSPMKGHSHVYWYRQLPEEGLKFMVYLQKENIIDESGMPKERFSAEFPKEGPSILRIQQVVRGDSAAYFCASSPQQGWTEAFFGQGTRLTVV.

The V and J genes are TRBV27 and TRBJ2-7, with D possibly TRBD2 on 6 matching bases. The CDR3 is 15 amino acids. Germline V gives CDR1 MNHEY, CDR2 SMNVEV (reference sequence). The V and J ends lost 10 bases and 2 bases respectively, with 21 bases between them. The CDR3: CAILRRVGGTYEQYF. As DNA, the CDR3 is TGTGCCATCCTGAGGAGGGTTGGAGGAACCTACGAGCAGTACTTC.

J is TRBJ2-7 and V is TRBV5-1; D uncertain. V was shortened by 0 bases and J by 0 bases, with 10 bases between the two germline ends. The CDR3 spans 15 residues. Per germline, CDR1 SGHRS and CDR2 YFSETQ. The CDR3, as DNA: TGCGCCAGCAGCTTGGAGCAGGCTTCCTCCTACGAGCAGTACTTC. Amino acids: CASSLEQASSYEQYF. Looking up the rest from reference TRBV5-1 and TRBJ2-7 gives the full variable domain: KAGVTQTPRYLIKTRGQQVTLSCSPISGHRSVSWYQQTPGQGLQFLFEYFSETQRNKGNFPGRFSGRQFSNSRSEMNVSTLELGDSALYLCASSLEQASSYEQYFGPGTRLTVT.

This rearrangement joins TRBV6-1 to TRBJ2-7, with no clear D. Germline lookup yields CDR1 MNHNS and CDR2 SASEGT. Trimming pared 1 base from V and 0 bases from J, leaving 10 bases between. The CDR3 sequence is 15 residues long. CDR3 nucleotides: TGTGCCAGCAGTGAAGGGATAGCTCTCTCCTACGAGCAGTACTTC. It codes for CASSEGIALSYEQYF.

The CDR3 loop is CASSVEGGIPEGPQHF. The CDR3, as DNA: TGTGCCAGCAGCGTTGAGGGGGGGATACCCGAGGGGCCCCAGCATTTT. V usage is TRBV5-6 and J usage is TRBJ1-5; tentative D call: TRBD1 (6 bases). The germline CDR1 and CDR2 sequences are SGHDT and YYEEEE. The CDR3 extends over 16 amino acids. Between the trimmed V and J ends, which lost 4 bases and 9 bases, there was a span of 23 bases.

V and J are TRBV27 and TRBJ1-1; 8 nucleotides line up with TRBD1. Trimming cost V 4 bases and J 4 bases; bases outside gene matches: 17. Germline values: CDR1 MNHEY, CDR2 SMNVEV (reference sequence). The CDR3 is made up of 18 amino acids. This CDR3 is CASSSRGQGGVRGTEAFF. Here the CDR3 DNA reads TGTGCCAGCAGTTCACGCGGACAGGGAGGGGTTCGGGGCACTGAAGCTTTCTTT.

This chain joins TRBV7-8 and TRBJ2-7; 8 bases align to TRBD2. Looked up from germline, CDR1 is SGHVS and CDR2 is FQNEAQ. The CDR3 extends over 18 amino acids. Trimming at V came to 2 bases and at J to 4 bases, leaving 16 bases not matched to a gene. The CDR3 protein is CASSLLGTGSGNIYEQYF. The CDR3 bases are TGTGCCAGCAGCTTATTGGGGACTGGTAGCGGGAACATATACGAGCAGTACTTC. The full variable domain, in which reference TRBV7-8 and TRBJ2-7 provide the parts outside the CDR3, is GAGVSQSPRYKVAKRGQDVALRCDPISGHVSLFWYQQALGQGPEFLTYFQNEAQLDKSGLPSDRFFAERPEGSVSTLKIQRTQQEDSAVYLCASSLLGTGSGNIYEQYFGPGTRLTVT.

The V gene is TRBV28, the J gene TRBJ2-5, with 7 bases lining up with TRBD2. CDR1 and CDR2 (germline): MDHEN, SYDVKM. V lost 3 bases and J lost 5; bases outside the gene matches: 9. This CDR3 contains 15 residues. The CDR3 coding sequence is TGTGCCAGCAGTTTTGCTAGCGGCGTGGGGGAGACCCAGTACTTC. This gives the protein CASSFASGVGETQYF.

The V and J genes are TRBV18 and TRBJ2-7; D not resolved. This CDR3 contains 14 residues. V was cut by 3 bases and J by 5 bases, with 14 bases left in between. CDR1 and CDR2 (germline): KGHSH, LQKENI. CDR3 DNA: TGTGCCAGCTCACCGGTTTTCGCGGTCAACGAGCAGTACTTC. Encoded protein: CASSPVFAVNEQYF.

The chain recombines TRBV19 with TRBJ2-1; TRBD1 agrees at 9 bases. J lost 6 bases, V lost 3 bases, and 9 bases had no gene match. This CDR3 region has 16 residues. Looked up from germline, CDR1 is LNHDA and CDR2 is SQIVND (reference sequence). The CDR3 nucleotides read TGTGCCAGTAGTATCGTACAGGGGGCCAGGTCCAATGAGCAGTTCTTC. It translates to CASSIVQGARSNEQFF. The full variable domain, rest sourced from reference TRBV19 and TRBJ2-1, is DGGITQSPKYLFRKEGQNVTLSCEQNLNHDAMYWYRQDPGQGLRLIYYSQIVNDFQKGDIAEGYSVSREKKESFPLTVTSAQKNPTAFYLCASSIVQGARSNEQFFGPGTRLTVL.

The rearrangement joins TRBV4-1 to TRBJ2-7, with D unresolved. This CDR3 has 14 residues. Germline V gene lookup returns CDR1 MGHRA and CDR2 YSYEKL. V lost 3 bases and J 6 bases, leaving 15 bases between the germline ends. DNA of the CDR3: TGCGCCAGCAGCCAGCTCCGGCCTCCGGGCGAGCAGTACTTC. Protein sequence: CASSQLRPPGEQYF.

This clone is a singleton in its sample. The chain couples TRBV7-8 to TRBJ1-5; 9 bases are a match to TRBD1. V lost 5 bases to trimming and J lost 4 bases; unmatched junction nucleotides: 3. Germline assignment: CDR1 SGHVS and CDR2 FQNEAQ. This CDR3 contains 14 residues. CDR3 loop: CASSAGQGNQPQHF. For the CDR3, the DNA is TGTGCCAGCAGCGCGGGACAGGGAAATCAGCCCCAGCATTTT.

The chain joins TRBV30 to TRBJ1-2; D is ambiguous. The V end was cut by 2 bases, the J end by 0 bases, with 4 bases between. The CDR3 loop spans 12 amino acids. Germline lookup yields CDR1 GTSNPN and CDR2 SVGIG (reference sequence). The CDR3: CAWSSSNYGYTF. The CDR3 region has the DNA TGTGCCTGGAGTTCGTCTAACTATGGCTACACCTTC.

This sequence joins TRBV19 and TRBJ2-3, with TRBD2 as a possible D gene (6 bases). CDR3 length: 14 amino acids. The ends were cut back, 2 bases at V and 0 bases at J, with 6 bases in the middle. CDR1 is LNHDA and CDR2 is SQIVND in the germline V gene (reference sequence). Written as DNA, the CDR3 is TGTGCCAGTAGTATAAGCGGGAGCACAGATACGCAGTATTTT. It codes for CASSISGSTDTQYF.